Sequencing of this T cell receptor (beta chain) was carried out in a study of OX40 agonist ivuxolimab in advanced cancers. Study summary: Partial responses were achieved by three patients, of whom one had hepatocellular carcinoma and two had cutaneous melanoma.

This table comes from immunoSEQ multiplex PCR, and its TCRdb copy is limited to in-frame clones, with some not included. The table records about 45,000 clones, more than 75% of them present only once. Regarding this clone: Its antigen remains unknown.

General study findings and limits: Some of the lowest clonal expansion was seen in partial responders at 0.1-3.0 mg/kg.

Germline CDR1 SQVTM, CDR2 ANQGSEA. The CDR3 runs to 12 residues. Trimming took 1 base from V and 5 from J, leaving 9 bases between them. The chain recombines TRBV29-1 with TRBJ2-7, with D possibly TRBD2 on 7 matching bases. The TCR was taken from an adult with an advanced solid tumor such as melanoma, head and neck, liver or kidney cancer. The material was CD4+ or CD8+ T cells sorted from blood, obtained in a trial of the OX40 agonist ivuxolimab. CDR3 nucleotides: TGCAGCGTTGAAGGGGGGGGGCACGAGCAGTACTTC. As protein: CSVEGGGHEQYF.